Described below is a single T cell receptor (beta chain) sequence and its context. This clonotype turned up a few times. This clone's antigen is unknown. Per-nucleotide qualities are absent, and no much larger clonotype sits a single base away. The germline V gene supplies CDR1 MNHNS and CDR2 SASEGT. Clipping removes 5 bases from V and 9 bases from J, with 9 as the unmatched junction base count. From its cysteine to its phenylalanine, the CDR3 spans 13 amino acids. Here the CDR3 DNA is all that survives: 39 bases in frame from base 1. This was a case-control study nested in a cohort of healthcare workers in London, UK, who had nasopharyngeal swab PCR tests and blood samples taken every week. Healthcare workers were recruited between 23 and 31 March 2020, during the week of the UK lockdown, and were followed weekly for up to roughly 16 weeks. The data belong to a study of early T cells in non-severe SARS-CoV-2 infection (TCRdb year 2021). A note on the overall study: Because TCR sequencing relied on bulk RNA taken from unsorted whole blood, pairing of alpha and beta chains was not possible. Results the study describes overall, beyond this receptor: VDJdb matching was skewed toward anti-spike CD8 responses and likely underestimated virus-specific expansions, missing private and CD4 specificities.

The method was 5' RACE. These reads were obtained on a NextSeq 500. In the TCR library protocol, unique molecular identifiers were attached to individual cDNA molecules to correct for PCR bias and sequencing error. TCR alpha and beta chains were both sequenced, and the abundances of alpha and beta sequences in each sample were closely correlated with each other. In the source study's methods: Decombinator V4 was used to annotate the V gene, J gene and CDR3 of the TCR sequences. Expanded TCRs were defined as changing significantly between any two time points under a Poisson model with p below 0.0001. Abundances of TCRs were expressed as counts per million after normalisation to the total number of TCRs sequenced in each sample. MAIT TCRs were defined by TRAV1-2 paired with TRAJ12, TRAJ20 or TRAJ33, and iNKT TCRs by TRAV10 paired with TRAJ18. A search of VDJdb, accessed on 1 November 2021, was run for TCRs annotated to CMV, EBV and SARS-CoV-2, with TCRs annotated for multiple antigens excluded. The public reads were run again by TCRdb, first through fastp at Q25 and then through MiXCR, and only productive beta chains were kept. Identical CDR3 proteins give one entry, which carries the most common genes and DNA. For this entry, the V and J calls and clone size follow TCRdb and not the study's own pipeline. The sample profile shows some 80,000 distinct CDR3 sequences; less than 15% of them were found once. Clones ranked in the top ten supply about a sixth of the sample.

This receptor was obtained from an adult who was a healthcare worker with PCR-confirmed SARS-CoV-2 infection or an uninfected control (not recorded which). The donor label of this sample is uncertain. This receptor chain uses TRBV6-1 and TRBJ1-2; 7 junctional bases match TRBD1. This specimen consisted of whole blood, obtained at baseline. The nucleotide sequence is given as TGTGCCAGCAGTATCCGGGACAGCGAACGCTACACCTTC. Translated, this is CASSIRDSERYTF.